This TCR beta chain was recorded in a study of blood T cell repertoires in COVID-19. About the research overall: COVID-19 samples collected from the United States, Italy and Spain covered acute and convalescent phases. From T cells, B-cell-depleted T cells, or PBMCs came the material, which was cDNA or gDNA.

This CDR3 contains 14 residues. Trimming took 4 bases from V and 6 from J; bases not matched to a gene: 4. Germline lookup yields CDR1 MGHRA and CDR2 YSYEKL. Per the original data handling: Amplification from reference gene primers served as the basis for estimated nucleated cell counts. Assay used: immunoSEQ multiplex PCR; TCRdb lists only in-frame clones, some missing. V, J and clone size are taken as reported in that table, and D and trimming were inferred from the DNA itself. The top ten clones hold about 1.7% of a sample with about 140,000 clones, approximately 88% of them seen once. The TCR sequence derives from a woman aged 45-65 years with acute or convalescent COVID-19. This chain uses TRBV4-1 with TRBJ1-5; TRBD1 matches 9 bases. Sequenced sample: peripheral blood. The CDR3: CASSRQGVVQPQHF. CDR3 DNA sequence: TGCGCCAGCAGCCGACAGGGGGTAGTTCAGCCCCAGCATTTT.